The 26 T cell receptor beta chains given below trace back to one sample, sequenced in a study of T cell changes during pregnancy in multiple sclerosis. The protocol was immunoSEQ multiplex PCR, while the TCRdb copy is restricted to in-frame clones and leaves out a portion. The sample gives about 67,000 clones, roughly nine tenths of which show up once; more than 1.4% is in the top ten. The material was peripheral blood, obtained in the second trimester of pregnancy. These receptor sequences come from a female donor with multiple sclerosis, enrolled in a pregnancy study.

The V gene is TRBV6-1, the J gene TRBJ1-2, with D tentatively TRBD1 (6 bases). The CDR3 spans 15 residues. The V and J ends lost 6 bases and 7 bases respectively, with 21 bases between them. From germline, CDR1 is MNHNS and CDR2 SASEGT. The CDR3 spells CASSLNTGYDSGYTF. CDR3 DNA sequence: TGTGCCAGCAGCCTTAATACAGGGTATGATAGTGGCTACACCTTC.

The V gene is TRBV5-4, the J gene TRBJ2-5; the D gene is possibly TRBD2 (6 bases). CDR3 length: 15 residues. Germline V gene lookup returns CDR1 SGHNT and CDR2 YYREEE (reference sequence). V lost 5 bases and J 0 bases, leaving 14 bases between the germline ends. Written as DNA, the CDR3 is TGTGCCAGCAGACTGGGCGGCGGGGACCAAGAGACCCAGTACTTC. It translates to CASRLGGGDQETQYF.

V usage is TRBV30 and J usage is TRBJ2-7, with TRBD1 matching over 7 bases. Germline CDR1 is GTSNPN and CDR2 is SVGIG (reference sequence). This CDR3 region has 12 residues. The V and J ends lost 2 bases and 6 bases, in that order; junction bases with no gene match: 4. CDR3 sequence: CAWSHRGREQYF. The CDR3 bases are TGTGCCTGGAGTCACAGGGGTCGCGAGCAGTACTTC.

The chain employs TRBV5-1 and TRBJ2-7; 9 bases agree with TRBD1. With 5 bases clipped from V and 2 bases from J, the junction kept 5 bases outside the gene matches. CDR3 length: 14 residues. Germline CDR1 SGHRS, CDR2 YFSETQ. CDR3 in amino acids: CASRSTGGPYEQYF. CDR3 in DNA: TGCGCCAGCAGGTCAACAGGGGGCCCCTACGAGCAGTACTTC.

The chain couples TRBV2 to TRBJ2-1; maybe TRBD1 (7 bases). V was shortened by 8 bases and J by 10 bases, with 18 bases between the two germline ends. The CDR3 length is 13 residues. CDR1 SNHLY and CDR2 FYNNEI come from the germline V gene. This CDR3 reads CASSGGPSGEQFF. In DNA, the CDR3 is TGTGCCAGCTCAGGGGGGCCTTCGGGGGAGCAGTTCTTC.

V gene TRBV6-6 combines with J gene TRBJ2-7; 8 bases agree with TRBD1. The CDR3 spans 13 residues. Germline assignment: CDR1 MNHNY and CDR2 SVGAGI (reference sequence). Germline trimming cut 9 bases from V and 5 bases from J; bases unmatched to any gene: 9. This CDR3 reads CASMTGVADEQYF. CDR3 nucleotide sequence: TGTGCCAGTATGACAGGGGTCGCGGACGAGCAGTACTTC.

The V gene is TRBV4-2, the J gene TRBJ2-1, with 8 bases aligning to TRBD2. CDR1 is LGHNA, CDR2 YNFKEQ, per germline. V shed 0 bases, J shed 6 bases, and the junction held 4 bases outside the gene matches. CDR3 length equals 15 residues. CDR3 sequence reads: CASSQELADPNEQFF. CDR3 nucleotides: TGTGCCAGCAGCCAAGAACTAGCGGACCCCAATGAGCAGTTCTTC.

The chain has TRBV5-1 and TRBJ2-1, with TRBD1 identical over 12 bases. The CDR3 length is 16 residues. Germline assignment: CDR1 SGHRS and CDR2 YFSETQ. Losses at the gene ends were 1 base for V and 7 bases for J; bases not matched to a gene: 6. DNA of the CDR3: TGCGCCAGCAGCTTGTTGGGGACAGGGGGCCTAAATGAGCAGTTCTTC. Its protein is CASSLLGTGGLNEQFF.

V usage is TRBV7-2 and J usage is TRBJ2-2; D gene unclear. In germline, CDR1 is SGHTA, CDR2 FQGNSA. The CDR3 length is 13 residues. Trimming left V 3 bases short and J 6 bases short, with 8 bases between. The CDR3 DNA reads as TGTGCCAGCAGCTTCGTTGGGCCCGGGGAGCTGTTTTTT. Its translation: CASSFVGPGELFF.

V is TRBV27 and J is TRBJ1-2; perhaps TRBD1 as D (5 bases). V dropped 8 bases and J dropped 4 bases, with 14 bases sitting between them. Germline assignment: CDR1 MNHEY and CDR2 SMNVEV (reference sequence). The CDR3 totals 13 residues. CDR3 region: CASSPGSSYGYTF. The CDR3 DNA reads TGTGCCAGCTCCCCAGGGTCCTCCTATGGCTACACCTTC.

This chain joins TRBV14 and TRBJ2-5; 7 nucleotides align to TRBD1. This CDR3 comprises 16 residues. Losses at the gene ends were 0 bases for V and 3 bases for J; bases not matched to a gene: 7. In germline, CDR1 is SGHDN, CDR2 FVKESK. The CDR3 DNA sequence: TGTGCCAGCAGCCAAGAGACAGGGTGGTATGAAGAGACCCAGTACTTC. Translated: CASSQETGWYEETQYF.

The V and J genes are TRBV7-9 and TRBJ1-2; possible D gene TRBD1, 5 bases. Trimming took 5 bases from V and 7 from J, leaving 14 bases between them. The V gene's germline CDR1 is SEHNR and CDR2 FQNEAQ (reference sequence). The CDR3 runs 13 residues. CDR3 in amino acids: CASSQPGGGGYTF. In DNA, the CDR3 is TGTGCCAGCAGCCAGCCTGGGGGGGGTGGCTACACCTTC.

The chain is built from TRBV6-1 and TRBJ1-6; D uncertain. Trimming took 2 bases from V and 0 from J, leaving 5 bases between them. This CDR3 has 15 residues. The germline CDR1 and CDR2 sequences are MNHNS and SASEGT. CDR3 bases: TGTGCCAGCAGTGAATGGAGCTCCTATAATTCACCCCTCCACTTT. Amino acid sequence: CASSEWSSYNSPLHF.

The CDR3 loop is CASSYGGLYNTEAFF. The CDR3 DNA sequence: TGTGCCAGCAGTTACGGCGGACTCTACAACACTGAAGCTTTCTTT. The chain employs TRBV6-5 and TRBJ1-1; D gene uncertain. The germline gives CDR1 MNHEY, CDR2 SVGAGI. The CDR3 has 15 residues. V gave up 2 bases and J gave up 2 bases, with 12 bases separating them.

J is TRBJ1-4 and V is TRBV30; possibly TRBD1 for D (5 bases). The CDR3 is made up of 13 amino acids. The V end lost 1 base, the J end lost 6 bases, and 9 bases lay between the germline ends. Germline V gives CDR1 GTSNPN, CDR2 SVGIG (reference sequence). This CDR3 reads CAWSGGTDEKLFF. The CDR3, as DNA: TGTGCCTGGAGTGGCGGGACGGATGAAAAACTGTTTTTT.

This clone was seen a single time. This chain links TRBV7-2 with TRBJ2-5; no firm D call. Between the trimmed V and J ends, which lost 3 bases and 0 bases, there was a span of 8 bases. The CDR3 runs 14 residues. Germline V CDR1 and CDR2: SGHTA, FQGNSA. In DNA, the CDR3 is TGTGCCAGCAGCTTTAGTCGGTACCAAGAGACCCAGTACTTC. Its translation: CASSFSRYQETQYF.

The chain couples TRBV10-3 to TRBJ1-2, with D perhaps matching TRBD1 (5 bases). The CDR3 length is 14 residues. Between the trimmed V and J ends, which lost 7 bases and 7 bases, there was a span of 19 bases. The germline gives CDR1 ENHRY, CDR2 SYGVKD. The CDR3: CAIKSDAGRSGYTF. The CDR3 DNA follows: TGTGCCATCAAAAGTGACGCAGGGAGGTCTGGCTACACCTTC.

V usage is TRBV4-3 and J usage is TRBJ2-3; D possibly corresponds to TRBD2 (7 bases). Germline CDR1 LGHNA, CDR2 YSLEER. The CDR3 totals 17 residues. The V end lost 1 base, the J end lost 6 bases, and 20 bases lay between the germline ends. The CDR3 spells CASSQVIGGGTLDTQYF. DNA for the CDR3: TGCGCCAGCAGCCAAGTCATAGGCGGGGGCACCTTGGATACGCAGTATTTT.

The rearrangement links TRBV21-1 to TRBJ2-7; TRBD2 is the table's D call and was not checked against the DNA. TRBV21-1 is described as a pseudogene. The CDR3 length is 18 residues. The CDR3 protein is CASSKVLAASGVVREQYF. The CDR3 DNA is TGTGCCAGCAGCAAAGTTCTAGCGGCTAGCGGGGTGGTGCGAGAGCAGTACTTC.

This chain links TRBV5-1 with TRBJ2-5, with unresolved D. Germline loops: CDR1 SGHRS, CDR2 YFSETQ. Trimming took 6 bases from V and 3 from J, leaving 24 bases between them. The CDR3 is 17 amino acids. The CDR3 protein is CASTRVFGGGFKETQYF. CDR3 nucleotide sequence: TGCGCCAGCACGCGTGTTTTCGGCGGTGGGTTTAAAGAGACCCAGTACTTC. Filled out from reference TRBV5-1 and TRBJ2-5, the complete variable domain reads KAGVTQTPRYLIKTRGQQVTLSCSPISGHRSVSWYQQTPGQGLQFLFEYFSETQRNKGNFPGRFSGRQFSNSRSEMNVSTLELGDSALYLCASTRVFGGGFKETQYFGPGTRLLVL.

The chain is built from TRBV5-6 and TRBJ1-4; 12 positions agree with TRBD1. The CDR3 has 19 amino acids. Germline V gives CDR1 SGHDT, CDR2 YYEEEE. V shed 6 bases and J 5 bases; nucleotides not matched to a gene: 17. CDR3 DNA: TGTGCCAGCACCTCGATTGGGACAGGGGGCTTCATCCAGAATGAAAAACTGTTTTTT. Its translation: CASTSIGTGGFIQNEKLFF.

The genes are TRBV19 and TRBJ1-1; 9 positions match TRBD1. The J segment lost 10 bases and the V segment lost 9 bases, leaving 12 bases of the junction unmatched. Germline CDR1 and CDR2: LNHDA and SQIVND (reference sequence). The CDR3 loop spans 13 amino acids. CDR3 protein: CASTDRQGVVAFF. DNA for the CDR3: TGTGCCAGCACCGATAGACAGGGGGTGGTAGCTTTCTTT.

The genes are TRBV6-1 and TRBJ2-1, with 8 bases aligning to TRBD2. CDR1 and CDR2 (germline): MNHNS, SASEGT. V gave up 5 bases and J gave up 4 bases; unmatched junction bases: 1. The CDR3 totals 13 residues. This CDR3 is CASSQREYNEQFF. The CDR3 DNA follows: TGTGCCAGCAGTCAGCGGGAGTACAATGAGCAGTTCTTC.

This clone was detected only a few times. The rearrangement links TRBV10-3 to TRBJ1-2, with D maybe TRBD1 (6 bases). The CDR3 spans 14 residues. Germline V gives CDR1 ENHRY, CDR2 SYGVKD. V was pared by 7 bases and J by 5 bases, with 17 bases between. The CDR3 region has the DNA TGTGCCATCACCGAGGGGGGGCAAAGGTATGGCTACACCTTC. Its protein is CAITEGGQRYGYTF.

This clone was picked up one time. This chain uses TRBV6-5 with TRBJ1-6; 7 nucleotides match TRBD1. V lost 10 bases and J lost 7; bases outside the gene matches: 10. CDR3 size: 14 residues. CDR1 MNHEY and CDR2 SVGAGI come from the germline V gene. CDR3 protein: CATRRGQLNSPLHF. The DNA for the CDR3 is TGTGCCACCCGCCGGGGACAGCTAAATTCACCCCTCCACTTT.

This clone turned up a few times. CDR3 residues: CASSRGTGVNYGYTF. CDR3 sequence (DNA): TGTGCCAGCAGCCGGGGGACAGGGGTGAACTATGGCTACACCTTC. V usage is TRBV7-9 and J usage is TRBJ1-2; 10 bases map to TRBD1. CDR1 and CDR2 (germline): SEHNR, FQNEAQ (reference sequence). V gave up 5 bases and J gave up 2 bases; unmatched junction bases: 5. The CDR3 runs 15 residues.